There are a few counts of the clone carrying this T cell receptor beta chain. What it binds is not known. Trimming cost V 10 bases and J 5 bases; bases outside gene matches: 7. The CDR3 is made up of 14 amino acids. CDR1 MNHNS and CDR2 SASEGT come from the germline V gene. This entry is derived from a study of T cell repertoires in cytomegalovirus infection. TCRdb ran MiXCR on the reads and lists one entry per CDR3 protein. The table has hundreds of thousands of distinct CDR3 sequences, under 45% seen once; the top ten hold around 44%. This receptor was taken from a human donor in good health (CMV status not recorded). Some clones in this sample may be carry-over from other donors' samples. This material consisted of cultured PBMCs, taken from culture after CMV antigen stimulation. The rearrangement links TRBV6-1 to TRBJ2-2, with TRBD2 identical over 10 bases. The CDR3 loop reads CATSGRGGTGELFF. Here the CDR3 DNA reads TGTGCCACCAGCGGGAGGGGGGGGACCGGGGAGCTGTTTTTT.